This T cell receptor (beta chain) derives from a study of cytomegalovirus exposure and HLA in healthy donors. With respect to this clone: Its specificity is unknown.

The study's findings and limits: Presence/absence analyses assumed roughly uniform sequencing depth across donors, which may not hold.

A multiplex PCR was run with 60 Vbeta primers and 13 Jbeta primers. Authors' analysis steps: A follow-up analysis tallied around 80 million unique TCR beta chains, about 10 million shared. The method was immunoSEQ multiplex PCR; TCRdb's version includes in-frame clones alone and lacks a portion of them. Clonal size and the V and J genes are those of that table, whereas D and trimming came from the DNA. The profile shows around 160,000 clones, 55% to 70% of them singletons. The receptor comes from a woman aged 40 to 50 in good health and CMV-seropositive. Sequencing was carried out using PBMCs.

The CDR3 sequence is CASSYARSYEQYF. The DNA of the CDR3 is TGTGCCAGCAGCTATGCACGTTCGTACGAGCAGTACTTC. The chain recombines TRBV6-5 with TRBJ2-7, with D uncertain. Between the trimmed V and J ends, which lost 6 bases and 4 bases, there was a span of 13 bases. The germline gives CDR1 MNHEY, CDR2 SVGAGI. This CDR3 region has 13 residues.